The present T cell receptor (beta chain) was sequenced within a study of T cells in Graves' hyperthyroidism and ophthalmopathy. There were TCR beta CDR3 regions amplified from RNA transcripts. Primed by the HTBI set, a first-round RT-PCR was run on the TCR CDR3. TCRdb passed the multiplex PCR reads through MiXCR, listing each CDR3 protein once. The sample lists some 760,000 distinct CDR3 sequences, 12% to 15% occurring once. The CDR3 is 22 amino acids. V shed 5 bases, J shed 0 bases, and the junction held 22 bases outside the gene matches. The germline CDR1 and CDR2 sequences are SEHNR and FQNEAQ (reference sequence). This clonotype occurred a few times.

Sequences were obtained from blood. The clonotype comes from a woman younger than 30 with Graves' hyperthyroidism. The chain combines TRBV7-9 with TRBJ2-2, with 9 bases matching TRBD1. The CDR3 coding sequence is TGTGCCAGCAGCCCACGAAATCCCCCGGGACAGGGCCTCCGTACGAACACCGGGGAGCTGTTTTTT. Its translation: CASSPRNPPGQGLRTNTGELFF.